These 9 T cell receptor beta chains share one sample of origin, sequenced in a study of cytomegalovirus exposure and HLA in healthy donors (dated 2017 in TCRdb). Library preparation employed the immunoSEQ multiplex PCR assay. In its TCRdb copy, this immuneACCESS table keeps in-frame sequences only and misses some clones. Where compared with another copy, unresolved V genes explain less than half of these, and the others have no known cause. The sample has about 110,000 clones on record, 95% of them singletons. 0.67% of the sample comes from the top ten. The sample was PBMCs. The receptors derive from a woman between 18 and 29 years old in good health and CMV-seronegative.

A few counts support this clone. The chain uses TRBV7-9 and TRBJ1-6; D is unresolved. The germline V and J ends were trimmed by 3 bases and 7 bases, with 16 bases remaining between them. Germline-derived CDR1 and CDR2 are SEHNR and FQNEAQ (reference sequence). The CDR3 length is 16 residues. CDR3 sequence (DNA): TGTGCCAGCAGCTTCCCAGGAGGGCCTTCCAATTCACCCCTCCACTTT. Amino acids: CASSFPGGPSNSPLHF.

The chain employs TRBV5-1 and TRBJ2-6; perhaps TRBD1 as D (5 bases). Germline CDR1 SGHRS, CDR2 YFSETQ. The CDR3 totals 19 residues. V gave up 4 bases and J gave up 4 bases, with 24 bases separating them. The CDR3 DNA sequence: TGCGCCAGCAGCCTAGACTCGCGCAGGGCCGTGGAAGGGGCCAACGTCCTGACTTTC. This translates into CASSLDSRRAVEGANVLTF.

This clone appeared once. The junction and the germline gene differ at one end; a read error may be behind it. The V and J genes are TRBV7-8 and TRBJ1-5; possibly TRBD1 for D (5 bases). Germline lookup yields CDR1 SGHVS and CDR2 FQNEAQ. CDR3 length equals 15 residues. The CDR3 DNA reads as TGTGCCAGCAGTCCCGGGGGAATAGGCAATCAGCTCCAGCATTTT. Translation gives CASSPGGIGNQLQHF.

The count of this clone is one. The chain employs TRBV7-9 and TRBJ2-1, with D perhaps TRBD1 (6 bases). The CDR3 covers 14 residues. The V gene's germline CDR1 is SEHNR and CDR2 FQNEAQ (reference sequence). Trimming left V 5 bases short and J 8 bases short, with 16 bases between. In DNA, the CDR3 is TGTGCCAGCAGCATCTCCCTACAGGGCTATGAGCAGTTCTTC. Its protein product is CASSISLQGYEQFF. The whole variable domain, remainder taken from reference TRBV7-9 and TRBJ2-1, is DTGVSQNPRHKITKRGQNVTFRCDPISEHNRLYWYRQTLGQGPEFLTYFQNEAQLEKSRLLSDRFSAERPKGSFSTLEIQRTEQGDSAMYLCASSISLQGYEQFFGPGTRLTVL.

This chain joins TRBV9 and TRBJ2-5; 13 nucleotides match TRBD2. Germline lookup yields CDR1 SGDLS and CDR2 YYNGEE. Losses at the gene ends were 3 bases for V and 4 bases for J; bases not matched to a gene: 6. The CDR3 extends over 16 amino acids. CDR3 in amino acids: CASSGTSGGRGETQYF. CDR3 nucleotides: TGTGCCAGCAGCGGGACTAGCGGGGGCCGGGGAGAGACCCAGTACTTC. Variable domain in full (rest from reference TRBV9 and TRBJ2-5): DSGVTQTPKHLITATGQRVTLRCSPRSGDLSVYWYQQSLDQGLQFLIQYYNGEERAKGNILERFSAQQFPDLHSELNLSSLELGDSALYFCASSGTSGGRGETQYFGPGTRLLVL.

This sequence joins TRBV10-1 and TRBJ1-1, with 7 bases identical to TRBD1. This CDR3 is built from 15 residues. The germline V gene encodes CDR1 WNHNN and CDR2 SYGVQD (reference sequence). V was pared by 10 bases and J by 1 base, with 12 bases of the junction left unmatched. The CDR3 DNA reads TGCGCCACCCCTGCCTGGACAGGATCGAACACTGAAGCTTTCTTT. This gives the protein CATPAWTGSNTEAFF.

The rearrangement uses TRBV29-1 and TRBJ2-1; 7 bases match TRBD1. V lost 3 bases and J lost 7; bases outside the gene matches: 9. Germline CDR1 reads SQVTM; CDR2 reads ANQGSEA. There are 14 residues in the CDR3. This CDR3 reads CSVDGQTGRNEQFF. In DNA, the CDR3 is TGCAGCGTTGACGGACAGACAGGGCGGAATGAGCAGTTCTTC.

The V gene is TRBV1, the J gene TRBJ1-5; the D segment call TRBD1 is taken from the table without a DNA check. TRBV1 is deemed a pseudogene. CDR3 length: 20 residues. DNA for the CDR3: TGCACCAGCAGCCATCCCGGGCAGGGACAGGGGATGAATAGCAATCAGCCCCAGCATTTT. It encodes CTSSHPGQGQGMNSNQPQHF.

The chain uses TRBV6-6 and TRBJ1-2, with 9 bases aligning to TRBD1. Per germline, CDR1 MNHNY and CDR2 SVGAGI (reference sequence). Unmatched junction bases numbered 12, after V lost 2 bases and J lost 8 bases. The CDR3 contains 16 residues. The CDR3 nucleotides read TGTGCCAGCAGTTACGAGCCCCGCCGGACAGGGGACGGCTACACCTTC. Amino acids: CASSYEPRRTGDGYTF.